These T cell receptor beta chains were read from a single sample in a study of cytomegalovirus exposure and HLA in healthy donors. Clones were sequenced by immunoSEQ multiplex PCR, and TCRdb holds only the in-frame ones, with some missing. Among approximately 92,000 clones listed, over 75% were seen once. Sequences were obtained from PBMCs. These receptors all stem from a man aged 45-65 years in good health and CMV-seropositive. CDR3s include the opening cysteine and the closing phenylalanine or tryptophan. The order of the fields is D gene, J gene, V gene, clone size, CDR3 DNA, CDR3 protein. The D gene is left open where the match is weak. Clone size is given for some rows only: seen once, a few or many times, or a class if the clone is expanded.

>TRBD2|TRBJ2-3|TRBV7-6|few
TGTGCCAGCAGCCCTTCTGGTCTAGCGGGGGGCGAGACGAATACGCAGTATTTT
CASSPSGLAGGETNTQYF
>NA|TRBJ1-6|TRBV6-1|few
TGTGCCAGCAGTGAAGATCTGGACAGCTATAATTCACCCCTCAACTTT
CASSEDLDSYNSPLNF
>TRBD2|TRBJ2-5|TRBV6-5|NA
TGTGCCAGCTCGCGGACTAGGCCGGATAAAGAGACCCAGTACTTC
CASSRTRPDKETQYF
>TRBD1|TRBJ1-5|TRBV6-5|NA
TGTGCCAGCAGTTACGGGACAGGGGTGTCTCAGCCCCAGCATTTT
CASSYGTGVSQPQHF
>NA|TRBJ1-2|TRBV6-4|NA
TGTGCCCCCGAAGGGGGGGTCTTCTATGGCTACCCCTTC
CAPEGGVFYGYPF
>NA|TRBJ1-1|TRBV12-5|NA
TGTGCTAGTGCCCTTGCTGCTCCGGGTGTGACTGAAGCTTTCTTT
CASALAAPGVTEAFF
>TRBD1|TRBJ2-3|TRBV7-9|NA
TGTGCCAGCAGCCGAACAGGGGGCACAGATACGCAGTATTTT
CASSRTGGTDTQYF
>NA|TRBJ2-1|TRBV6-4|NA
TGTGCCAGCAGTGACTCGGCGGCGGCTAGCCGCTACAATGAGCAGTTCTTC
CASSDSAAASRYNEQFF
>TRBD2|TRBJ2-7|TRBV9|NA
TGTGCCAGCAGCGTAGCTGGTAGCGGGGGGACCTACGAGCAGTACTTC
CASSVAGSGGTYEQYF
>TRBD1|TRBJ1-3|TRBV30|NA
TGTGCCTGTGCCGGAGGGGGCTCGGGAAACACCATATATTTT
CACAGGGSGNTIYF
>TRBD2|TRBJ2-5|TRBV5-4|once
TGTGCCAGCAGCCCGGCTAGCGGGGGTGGGGAGACCCAGTACTTC
CASSPASGGGETQYF
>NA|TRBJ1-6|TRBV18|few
TGTGCCAGCTCACCACAGGGGTCTAATTCACCCCTCCACTTT
CASSPQGSNSPLHF
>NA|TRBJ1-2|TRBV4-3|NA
TGCGCCAGCAGCCAAGCGACAGACTATGGCTACACCTTC
CASSQATDYGYTF
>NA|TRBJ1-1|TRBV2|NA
TGTGCCAGCACCCCCAGTGAGCGGGCTGAAGCTTTCTTT
CASTPSERAEAFF
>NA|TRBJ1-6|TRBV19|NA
TGTGCCAGTAGTATTCCGGGACAAAATAATTCACCCCTCCACTTT
CASSIPGQNNSPLHF
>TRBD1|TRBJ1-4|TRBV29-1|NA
TGCAGCATCACCGGGACAGTAAATGAAAAACTGTTTTTT
CSITGTVNEKLFF
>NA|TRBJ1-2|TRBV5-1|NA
TGCGCCAGCAGCTTGTCGGGACTCAAAGAGGGTGGCTACACCTTC
CASSLSGLKEGGYTF
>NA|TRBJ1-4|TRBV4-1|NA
TGCGCCAGCAGCCAACTATATGGTCTTAGTGAAAAACTGTTTTTT
CASSQLYGLSEKLFF
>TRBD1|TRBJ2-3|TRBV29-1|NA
TGCAGCGTTGGAGCCGGGACAGGGGGCGTAGATACGCAGTATTTT
CSVGAGTGGVDTQYF
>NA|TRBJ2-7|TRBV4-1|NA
TGCGCCAGCAGCCAACAGGGGGGTATGTACGAGCAGTACTTC
CASSQQGGMYEQYF
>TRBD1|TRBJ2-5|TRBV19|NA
TGTGCCAGTAGTAAGGCCCAGGGGGCAGAGACCCAGTACTTC
CASSKAQGAETQYF
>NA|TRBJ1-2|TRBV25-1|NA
TGTGCCAGCAGTGAATTGGGGCAGGTTCCTGGCTACACCTTC
CASSELGQVPGYTF
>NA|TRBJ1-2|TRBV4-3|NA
TGCGCCAGCAGCCAGGAGATGCGGGGTAGCTATGGCTACACCTTC
CASSQEMRGSYGYTF
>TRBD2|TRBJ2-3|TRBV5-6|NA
TGTGCCAGCAGCCAGAAAAGCGGGGGGGCTACAGATACGCAGTATTTT
CASSQKSGGATDTQYF
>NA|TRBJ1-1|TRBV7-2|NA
TGTGCCAGCAGCTTATATGGGGCCATGAACACTGAAGCTTTCTTT
CASSLYGAMNTEAFF
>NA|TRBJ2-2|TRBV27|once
TGTGCCAGCAGTGTCATCAGGGGGGCCGGGGAGCTGTTTTTT
CASSVIRGAGELFF
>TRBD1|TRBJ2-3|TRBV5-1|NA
TGCGCCAGCAGCAAAGGACAGGCCACAGATACGCAGTATTTT
CASSKGQATDTQYF
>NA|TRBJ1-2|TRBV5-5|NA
TGTGCCAGCAGCTTGTCCCCAGGCCCACTTTATGGCTACACCTTC
CASSLSPGPLYGYTF
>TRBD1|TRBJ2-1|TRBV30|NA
TGTGCCTGGAGTTCAGGGGGCTACAATGAGCAGTTCTTC
CAWSSGGYNEQFF
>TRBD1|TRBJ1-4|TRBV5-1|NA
TGCGCCAGCAGCAAGACAGGGGGCGAAAAACTGTTTTTT
CASSKTGGEKLFF
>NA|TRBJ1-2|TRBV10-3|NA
TGTGCCATCAACCAGGGTTCTAACTATGGCTACACCTTC
CAINQGSNYGYTF
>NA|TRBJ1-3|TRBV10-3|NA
TGTGCCATCAGTGACGGGGGGAGCTCTGGAAACACCATATATTTT
CAISDGGSSGNTIYF
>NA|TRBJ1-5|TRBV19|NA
TGTGCCAGTAGTGACGGGGGAAGCAATCAGCCCCAGCATTTT
CASSDGGSNQPQHF
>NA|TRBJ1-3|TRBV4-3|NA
TGCGCCAGCAGCCAAGATCTCACAGACGGAAACACCATATATTTT
CASSQDLTDGNTIYF
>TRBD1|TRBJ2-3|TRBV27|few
TGTGCCAGCAAGGGACAGGGGGTGGCAGATACGCAGTATTTT
CASKGQGVADTQYF
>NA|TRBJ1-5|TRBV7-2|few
TGTGCCAGCAGCTTATTTGGCAGCAATCAGCCCCAGCATTTT
CASSLFGSNQPQHF
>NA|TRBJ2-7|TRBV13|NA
TGTGCCAGCAGCGAGGACACAAGCTCCTACGAGCAGTACTTC
CASSEDTSSYEQYF
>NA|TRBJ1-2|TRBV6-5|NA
TGTGCCAGCAGACTCCGTGTTAAAGATGGCTACACCTTC
CASRLRVKDGYTF
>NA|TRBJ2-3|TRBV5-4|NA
TGTGCCAGCAGCTTGGACGCAGGGTCTAGCACAGATACGCAGTATTTT
CASSLDAGSSTDTQYF
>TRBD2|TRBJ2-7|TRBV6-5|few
TGTGCCAGCAGTCCTAGCGGGGGGGGCGAGCAGTACTTC
CASSPSGGGEQYF
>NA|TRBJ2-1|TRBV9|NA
TGTGCCAGCAGCGTTCGTGGGGGCGACAATGAGCAGTTCTTC
CASSVRGGDNEQFF
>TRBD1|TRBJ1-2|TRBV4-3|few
TGCGCCAGCAGCCAGGGACAGGGAGGGAACTATGGCTACACCTTC
CASSQGQGGNYGYTF
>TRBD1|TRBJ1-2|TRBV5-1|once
TGCGCCAGCAGCTTTGGGACAGGCATGACTAACTATGGCTACACCTTC
CASSFGTGMTNYGYTF
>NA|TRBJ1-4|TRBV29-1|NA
TGCAGCGTGGGAGGGGCTTCGGAAAAACTGTTTTTT
CSVGGASEKLFF
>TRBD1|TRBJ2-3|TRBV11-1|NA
TGTGCCAGCAGCCCAGGACAGGGGGCGTCGACAGATACGCAGTATTTT
CASSPGQGASTDTQYF
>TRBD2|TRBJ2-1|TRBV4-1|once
TGCGCCAGCAGCCACCTCGGACTAGCGGGGGGGCGGGGCTCCTACAATGAGCAGTTCTTC
CASSHLGLAGGRGSYNEQFF
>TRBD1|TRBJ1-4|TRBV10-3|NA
TGTGCCATTCGACCCGGGACAGGGGGCGGTGAAAAACTGTTTTTT
CAIRPGTGGGEKLFF
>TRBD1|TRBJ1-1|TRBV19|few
TGTGCCAGTAGTGCTAACAGGGGGCGCGGGGCTTTCTTT
CASSANRGRGAFF
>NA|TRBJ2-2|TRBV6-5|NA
TGTGCCAGCTCTACCAACGGGGAGCTGTTTTTT
CASSTNGELFF
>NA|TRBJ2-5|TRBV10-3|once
TGTGCCAGCAGTTCGGTCATGGAGACCCAGTACTTC
CASSSVMETQYF
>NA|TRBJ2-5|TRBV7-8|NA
TGTGCCAGCAGTTCTCAGGGTCAAGACACACAAGAGACCCAGTACTTC
CASSSQGQDTQETQYF
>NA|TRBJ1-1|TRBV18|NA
TGTGCCAGCTCACCACCGGGACTGCGGGACACTGAAGCTTTCTTT
CASSPPGLRDTEAFF
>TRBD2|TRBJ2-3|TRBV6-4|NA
TGTGCCAGCAGTACTCTCCCGGGACTAGCGACAGATACGCAGTATTTT
CASSTLPGLATDTQYF
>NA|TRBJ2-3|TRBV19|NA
TGTGCCAGTAGTAGGGCTAGCACAGATACGCAGTATTTT
CASSRASTDTQYF
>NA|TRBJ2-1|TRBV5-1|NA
TGCGCCAGCGCCCTGAGGGATGAGCAGTTCTTC
CASALRDEQFF
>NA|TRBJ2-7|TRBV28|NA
TGTGCCAGCAGTTTAAGTGGGCCAAGCTCCTACGAGCAGTACTTC
CASSLSGPSSYEQYF
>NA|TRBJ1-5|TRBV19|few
TGTGCCAGTAGTATAGGCGCATTGGGGGCTCAGCCCCAGCATTTT
CASSIGALGAQPQHF
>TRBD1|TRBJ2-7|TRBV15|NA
TGTGCCACCGGACTGGGACAGCCCTACGAGCAGTACTTC
CATGLGQPYEQYF
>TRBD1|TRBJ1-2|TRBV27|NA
TGTGCCAGCAGCAAAGACAGGGGGCACCTCATAGGCTACACCTTC
CASSKDRGHLIGYTF
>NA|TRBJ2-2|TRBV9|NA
TGTGCCAGCGGAGGTACCGGGGAGCTGTTTTTT
CASGGTGELFF